This T cell receptor (beta chain) comes out of a study of blood T cell repertoires in COVID-19. About the study: Material from acute and convalescent COVID-19 was sourced from the United States, Italy and Spain.

Germline V lookup: CDR1 MGHRA, CDR2 YSYEKL. Trimming stripped 2 bases from V and 0 bases from J, with 14 bases between. The CDR3 is 17 residues long. Within the 2 weeks before study entry, each person in the exposed group met a COVID-19 case. Sequencing used immunoSEQ multiplex PCR; TCRdb keeps in-frame clones, though not all of them. This table has hundreds of thousands of clones, 75% to 90% appearing once. V is TRBV4-1 and J is TRBJ2-1; D remains unclear. The source is a man in his fifties who had been exposed to COVID-19. The specimen was PBMCs or T cells enriched from blood (not recorded which). Written as DNA, the CDR3 is TGCGCCAGCAGCCAAAATAGACCCCGGAGCTCCTACAATGAGCAGTTCTTC. It encodes CASSQNRPRSSYNEQFF.